The 14 T cell receptor beta chains below come from one sample, sequenced in a study of chemoradiotherapy in HPV16-positive cancers. TCRdb's copy holds only in-frame clones and misses some; the assay was immunoSEQ multiplex PCR. Altogether 14,000 or so clones are present, around four fifths being singletons, with the ten largest covering less than 1.5%. Sampling was carried out from a patient who underwent chemoradiotherapy. The receptors stem from a human donor with HPV-associated anogenital cancer.

A single count supports this clone. V is TRBV6-6 and J is TRBJ2-7; D is ambiguous. Germline CDR1 and CDR2: MNHNY and SVGAGI (reference sequence). V lost 11 bases and J lost 7, with 24 bases in between. The CDR3 sequence is 14 residues long. The chain's CDR3 is CAAHGRESSREQYF. CDR3 sequence (DNA): TGTGCCGCCCACGGAAGGGAATCCTCCAGGGAGCAGTACTTC.

This chain links TRBV5-5 with TRBJ1-1; D is uncertain. Trimming took off 0 bases at V and 8 bases at J, with 11 bases between the two ends. Germline CDR1 SGHKS, CDR2 YYEKEE (reference sequence). This CDR3 is built from 13 residues. The CDR3 nucleotides read TGTGCCAGCAGCTTGGCCGTTCCACAGGAAGCTTTCTTT. This sequence encodes CASSLAVPQEAFF.

A word on this clone: The junction shows a germline mismatch at one end, possibly a read error. This chain links TRBV7-7 with TRBJ2-1; the match to TRBD1 covers 10 bases. Germline CDR1 SSHAT, CDR2 FNYEAQ (reference sequence). This CDR3 is built from 15 residues. The CDR3 is CASSLRQGARNEQFF. DNA of the CDR3: TGTGCTAGCAGCCTAAGACAGGGGGCGCGCAATGAGCAGTTCTTC.

CDR3 sequence reads: CASSPPETNTEAFF. The CDR3 bases are TGTGCCAGCTCACCCCCCGAAACCAACACTGAAGCTTTCTTT. The V gene is TRBV18, the J gene TRBJ1-1; D unresolved. The CDR3 is 14 amino acids. Trimming took off 3 bases at V and 2 bases at J, with 10 bases between the two ends. CDR1 is KGHSH and CDR2 is LQKENI in the germline V gene.

The gene calls are TRBV7-3 and TRBJ2-5; 8 nucleotides agree with TRBD1. In germline, CDR1 is SGHTA, CDR2 FQGTGA. Trimming took 5 bases from V and 1 from J; bases not matched to a gene: 6. The CDR3 runs 15 residues. The CDR3 loop is CASSLGRGLQETQYF. The CDR3 nucleotides are TGTGCCAGCAGCCTAGGCAGGGGGCTCCAAGAGACCCAGTACTTC.

The chain joins TRBV12-5 to TRBJ2-1; a weak D match, TRBD1 (5 bases). Germline lookup yields CDR1 LGHNT and CDR2 FRNRAP. Deletions cut 7 bases from V and 7 bases from J, with 11 bases between. The CDR3 is 12 amino acids. This CDR3 reads CASAGIENEQFF. The CDR3 DNA reads TGTGCTAGTGCAGGGATCGAGAATGAGCAGTTCTTC.

This chain joins TRBV11-3 and TRBJ1-6, with a weak D call TRBD1 (5 bases). CDR1 is SGHNT, CDR2 YENEEA, per germline. Trimming left V 5 bases short and J 7 bases short, with 15 bases between. This CDR3 is built from 15 residues. As DNA, the CDR3 is TGTGCCAGCAGCCCGGCAGGGTTGCGGAATTCACCCCTCCACTTT. Translating it yields CASSPAGLRNSPLHF.

The J gene is TRBJ2-2, the V gene TRBV6-5, with D possibly TRBD2 on 5 matching bases. The CDR3 is 13 residues long. Deletions cut 9 bases from V and 1 base from J, with 9 bases between. CDR1 and CDR2 from the germline V gene are MNHEY and SVGAGI. CDR3 protein: CASLRGNTGELFF. As DNA, the CDR3 is TGTGCCAGTCTACGGGGGAACACCGGGGAGCTGTTTTTT.

V usage is TRBV6-6 and J usage is TRBJ2-7; 12 nucleotides line up with TRBD2. Germline CDR1 MNHNY, CDR2 SVGAGI (reference sequence). J was trimmed by 8 bases and V by 2 bases; bases with no gene match: 7. CDR3 size: 15 residues. The CDR3 nucleotides read TGTGCCAGCAGTTACGAGGAACTAGCGGGGGGCAAGCAGTACTTC. Protein product: CASSYEELAGGKQYF.

The chain is built from TRBV29-1 and TRBJ2-6; no clear D gene. The V gene lost 4 bases and the J gene lost 4 bases, with 5 bases spanning the gap. The CDR3 sequence is 12 residues long. Per germline, CDR1 SQVTM and CDR2 ANQGSEA. CDR3 in DNA: TGCAGCGTTGTAACCGGGGCCAACGTCCTGACTTTC. This sequence encodes CSVVTGANVLTF. The full variable domain, in which reference TRBV29-1 and TRBJ2-6 provide the parts outside the CDR3, is SAVISQKPSRDICQRGTSLTIQCQVDSQVTMMFWYRQQPGQSLTLIATANQGSEATYESGFVIDKFPISRPNLTFSTLTVSNMSPEDSSIYLCSVVTGANVLTFGAGSRLTVL.

This clone was seen once. The chain has TRBV28 and TRBJ1-4; D might be TRBD1 (5 bases). Trimming shortened V by 3 bases and J by 5 bases, and 16 bases separated the two germline ends. The CDR3 consists of 16 residues. Germline V gene lookup returns CDR1 MDHEN and CDR2 SYDVKM. CDR3 loop: CASSFWQLTENEKLFF. The CDR3, as DNA: TGTGCCAGCAGTTTCTGGCAGCTGACAGAAAATGAAAAACTGTTTTTT.

V and J are TRBV7-8 and TRBJ1-1; tentative D call: TRBD1 (5 bases). The V gene lost 6 bases and the J gene lost 4 bases, with 15 bases spanning the gap. The germline V gene encodes CDR1 SGHVS and CDR2 FQNEAQ. This CDR3 spans 14 amino acids. The CDR3 nucleotides are TGTGCCAGCAGTCCCATCTCCGGGGGCACTGAAGCTTTCTTT. It specifies CASSPISGGTEAFF.

The chain recombines TRBV7-2 with TRBJ2-1; 7 positions match TRBD1. V lost 4 bases to trimming and J lost 15 bases; unmatched junction nucleotides: 9. CDR1 and CDR2 (germline): SGHTA, FQGNSA. CDR3 size: 12 residues. CDR3 DNA sequence: TGTGCCAGCAGCTCCCCGACAGGGTCGGCGTTCTTC. Translated: CASSSPTGSAFF.

The rearrangement uses TRBV9 and TRBJ2-3, with a weak D call TRBD1 (6 bases). Trimming removed 0 bases at V and 5 bases at J, with 13 bases between. Germline V gene sequence: CDR1 SGDLS, CDR2 YYNGEE. There are 15 residues in the CDR3. CDR3 in DNA: TGTGCCAGCAGCGTAGGTGCAGGGGCGCGAGATACGCAGTATTTT. Amino acid sequence: CASSVGAGARDTQYF.